This entry describes one T cell receptor (beta chain). Other DNA sequences of this sample code for an identical CDR3. TCRdb's table, derived via immunoSEQ multiplex PCR, lists solely in-frame clones and lacks some. The sample holds some 1,400,000 clones; about 96% are singletons and the top ten take about 1.2%. The source of the sample is a study of shared clonotypes between healthy human individuals. This CDR3 has 13 residues. Trimming took 1 base from V and 5 from J, leaving 8 bases between them. Germline V gene lookup returns CDR1 MGHRA and CDR2 YSYEKL. Sequenced: naive CD4+ T cells sorted from blood. Stated subset: CD45RA+ positively selected. The rearrangement links TRBV4-1 to TRBJ2-5; no firm D call. The origin of this receptor is a man between 25 and 39 years old in good health. The CDR3: CASSQVLAETQYF. The CDR3 region has the DNA TGCGCCAGCAGCCAAGTTTTGGCGGAGACCCAGTACTTC.